The rows below give T cell receptor beta chains drawn from one sample of a study of read filtering for tumor transcriptome and immune sequencing. TCRdb re-called the reads with MiXCR, one entry per CDR3 protein. The sample shows 130,000 or so distinct CDR3 sequences, less than 15% of them seen only once. Source material: a population of CD138-negative cells sorted from bone marrow. The receptors were gathered from a donor aged 40 or older with multiple myeloma. The CDR3 runs from the conserved cysteine through the conserved F or W.

v_call: TRBV2
j_call: TRBJ2-3
cdr3_aa: CASSTGTSLPDTQYF

v_call: TRBV12-3/TRBV12-4
j_call: TRBJ2-3
cdr3_aa: CASRVTDTQYF

v_call: TRBV18
j_call: TRBJ2-2
cdr3_aa: CASSLLLTDPNTGELFF

v_call: TRBV3-1
j_call: TRBJ1-5
cdr3_aa: CASSPWTANQPQHF

v_call: TRBV5-1
j_call: TRBJ2-3
cdr3_aa: CASSPRADTDTQYF

v_call: TRBV9
j_call: TRBJ2-1
cdr3_aa: CASSSEGLAGSGTNEQFF

v_call: TRBV7-8
j_call: TRBJ1-4
cdr3_aa: CASSLRASRNEKLFF

v_call: TRBV14
j_call: TRBJ2-7
cdr3_aa: CASSSNRALEQYF

v_call: TRBV4-3
j_call: TRBJ1-1
cdr3_aa: CASSRKGTTEAFF

v_call: TRBV6-1
j_call: TRBJ2-3
cdr3_aa: CASSFGPSTDTQYF

v_call: TRBV12-5
j_call: TRBJ2-5
cdr3_aa: CASGTTNSPIFQETQYF

v_call: TRBV5-1
j_call: TRBJ1-1
cdr3_aa: CASSSGRLTEAFF

v_call: TRBV19
j_call: TRBJ1-2
cdr3_aa: CASSITGVDGYTF

v_call: TRBV11-2
j_call: TRBJ2-1
cdr3_aa: CASSLALRPNEQFF